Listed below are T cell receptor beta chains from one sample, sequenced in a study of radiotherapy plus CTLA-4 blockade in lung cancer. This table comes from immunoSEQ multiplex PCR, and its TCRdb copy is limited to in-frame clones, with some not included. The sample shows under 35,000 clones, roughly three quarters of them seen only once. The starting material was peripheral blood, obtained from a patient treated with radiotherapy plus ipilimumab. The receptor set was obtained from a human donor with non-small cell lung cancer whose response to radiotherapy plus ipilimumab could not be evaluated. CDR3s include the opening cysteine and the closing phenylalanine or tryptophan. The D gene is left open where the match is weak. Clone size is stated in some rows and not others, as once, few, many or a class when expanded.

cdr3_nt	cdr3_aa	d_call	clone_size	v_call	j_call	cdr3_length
TGTGCCAGCAGTGTAGAAATCACTGGGGCTAACGTCCTGACTTTC	CASSVEITGANVLTF	.	.	TRBV6-5	TRBJ2-6	15
TGTGCCAGCAGCACTAACGCGGGAGATGGCTACACCTTC	CASSTNAGDGYTF	.	medium-sized	TRBV7-2	TRBJ1-2	13
TGTGCCAGCACCGGACAGGGGTACACTGAAGCTTTCTTT	CASTGQGYTEAFF	TRBD1	few	TRBV7-2	TRBJ1-1	13
TGTGCCAGCAGTGAGGCAGGGGCCTATGGCTACACCTTC	CASSEAGAYGYTF	.	.	TRBV2	TRBJ1-2	13
TGTGCCAGCTCACCGACTAGAGGCGAGCAGTACTTC	CASSPTRGEQYF	.	.	TRBV18	TRBJ2-7	12
TGTGCCAGCAGCTCCCGGGAGAGCTCCTACAATGAGCAGTTCTTC	CASSSRESSYNEQFF	.	.	TRBV7-2	TRBJ2-1	15
TGTGCCAGTAGTATTGGGACAGTGACTAATTCACCCCTCCACTTT	CASSIGTVTNSPLHF	TRBD1	.	TRBV19	TRBJ1-6	15
TGTGCCAGCAGCCCCCGGACAGAATCTTACGAGCAGTACTTC	CASSPRTESYEQYF	.	.	TRBV9	TRBJ2-7	14
TGTGCCACCAGCAGAGATCTCTACGAGCAGTACTTC	CATSRDLYEQYF	.	.	TRBV15	TRBJ2-7	12
TGTGCCAGCAGCGTAGAACAGGGCTTCTCTGGAAACACCATATATTTT	CASSVEQGFSGNTIYF	.	.	TRBV9	TRBJ1-3	16
TGCGCCAGCAGCCTCCGGGGATCGGGGATAACCGGGGAGCTGTTTTTT	CASSLRGSGITGELFF	.	once	TRBV4-1	TRBJ2-2	16
TGTGCCAGCAGCCGCATTGGGCCATACAAGGGGAAGGATACGCAGTATTTT	CASSRIGPYKGKDTQYF	.	.	TRBV7-9	TRBJ2-3	17
TGTGCCAGCAGCTTTTCCCAGGGGTTCTACGAGCAGTACTTC	CASSFSQGFYEQYF	.	few	TRBV5-4	TRBJ2-7	14
TGTGCCTGGAGGAGGGACAGGGAGGTGACAGATACGCAGTATTTT	CAWRRDREVTDTQYF	TRBD1	.	TRBV30	TRBJ2-3	15
TGTGCCAGCAGCCCACGGACAGGGGCCTACGAGCAGTACTTC	CASSPRTGAYEQYF	TRBD1	few	TRBV7-2	TRBJ2-7	14
TGTGCCAGCAGCTCAGGGGGAACTACCTCCAATGAGCAGTTCTTC	CASSSGGTTSNEQFF	TRBD1	few	TRBV6-6	TRBJ2-1	15
TGTGCCAGCAGCCTTGCCAGGGAAGGTCGGTCACCCCTCCACTTT	CASSLAREGRSPLHF	.	.	TRBV14	TRBJ1-6	15
TGCGCCAGCAGCCCCTGGACAGGCCGCGGGGATGAAAAACTGTTTTTT	CASSPWTGRGDEKLFF	TRBD1	.	TRBV4-3	TRBJ1-4	16
TGCGCCAGCAGCTTGGCCGGGACTCGGATCGGGGTAGGCAATGAAGCTTTCTTT	CASSLAGTRIGVGNEAFF	.	few	TRBV5-1	TRBJ1-1	18
TGTGCCAGCAGCTTGTCCGGGATTAATGAAAAACTGTTTTTT	CASSLSGINEKLFF	.	once	TRBV7-9	TRBJ1-4	14
TGTGCCAGCAGTGAAAGAACAGGTTCCTACGAGCAGTACTTC	CASSERTGSYEQYF	.	.	TRBV6-5	TRBJ2-7	14
TGTGCCAGCAGCTCTGGAGACGTCCTGACTTTC	CASSSGDVLTF	.	few	TRBV7-3	TRBJ2-6	11
TGTGCCAGCAGCAAAGCTTCAACAGGGACCACTGAAGCTTTCTTT	CASSKASTGTTEAFF	.	few	TRBV21-1	TRBJ1-1	15
TGTGCCAGCTCAGCGACACTGACAGGGGACGGCAGTGAAGCTTTCTTT	CASSATLTGDGSEAFF	TRBD1	.	TRBV18	TRBJ1-1	16
TGTGCCAGCAGCGCCACACTAGCGGGAGGCCCTTCCTACAATGAGCAGTTCTTC	CASSATLAGGPSYNEQFF	TRBD2	.	TRBV9	TRBJ2-1	18
TGCGCCAGCAGCCAAGGCGACACGTATGGCTACACCTTC	CASSQGDTYGYTF	.	.	TRBV4-3	TRBJ1-2	13
TGTGCCAGCAGTGGCCTAAGCCGCCCAACCTACAATGAGCAGTTCTTC	CASSGLSRPTYNEQFF	.	few	TRBV6-1	TRBJ2-1	16
TGTGCCAGCACCAACCGGGACAGCTACACTGAAGCTTTCTTT	CASTNRDSYTEAFF	TRBD1	once	TRBV7-9	TRBJ1-1	14
TGCAGCGTCGACCTCCGGGACAGAATCATCACAGATACGCAGTATTTT	CSVDLRDRIITDTQYF	TRBD1	.	TRBV29-1	TRBJ2-3	16
TGTGCCAGCAACCATCAGGGTGAGAACACTGAAGCTTTCTTT	CASNHQGENTEAFF	.	once	TRBV7-9	TRBJ1-1	14
TGTGCCAGCAGCCGATTAACGGACAGCTTTTCTAACTATGGCTACACCTTC	CASSRLTDSFSNYGYTF	.	.	TRBV5-5	TRBJ1-2	17